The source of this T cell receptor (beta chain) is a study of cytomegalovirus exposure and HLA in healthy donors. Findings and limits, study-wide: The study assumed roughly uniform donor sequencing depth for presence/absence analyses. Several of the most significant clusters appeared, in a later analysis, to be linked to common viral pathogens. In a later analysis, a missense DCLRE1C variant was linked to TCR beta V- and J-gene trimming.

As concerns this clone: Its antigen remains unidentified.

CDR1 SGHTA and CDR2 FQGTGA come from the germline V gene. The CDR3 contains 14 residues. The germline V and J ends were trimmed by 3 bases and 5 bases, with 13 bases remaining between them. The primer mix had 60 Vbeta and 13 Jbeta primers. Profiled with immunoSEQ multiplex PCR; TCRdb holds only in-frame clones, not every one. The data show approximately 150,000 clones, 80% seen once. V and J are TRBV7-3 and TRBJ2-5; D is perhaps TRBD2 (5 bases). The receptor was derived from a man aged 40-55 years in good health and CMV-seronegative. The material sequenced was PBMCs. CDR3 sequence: CASSFAGRRETQYF. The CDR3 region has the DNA TGTGCCAGCAGCTTCGCGGGTCGAAGGGAGACCCAGTACTTC.